These 24 T cell receptor beta chains were all obtained from the same sample, sequenced in a study of cytomegalovirus exposure and HLA in healthy donors. The PCR had 60 Vbeta and 13 Jbeta primers. Generated by immunoSEQ multiplex PCR, the TCRdb table keeps only in-frame clones and is missing some. The sample has around 130,000 clones; roughly 79% are singletons. The sample taken for sequencing was PBMCs. The receptors originated from a man between 25 and 39 years old in good health and CMV-seronegative.

This rearrangement joins TRBV7-6 to TRBJ2-5, with no clear D. This CDR3 contains 11 residues. Germline CDR1 and CDR2: SGHVS and FNYEAQ. Trimming took off 4 bases at V and 4 bases at J, with 4 bases between the two ends. This CDR3 reads CASSSRETQYF. DNA for the CDR3: TGTGCCAGCAGCTCTCGAGAGACCCAGTACTTC.

The genes are TRBV9 and TRBJ1-4; unclear D gene. Trimming removed 0 bases from V and 4 bases from J, with 16 bases in between. This CDR3 contains 17 residues. Germline V CDR1 and CDR2: SGDLS, YYNGEE. Here the CDR3 reads CASSVGPEDSINEKLFF. CDR3 DNA sequence: TGTGCCAGCAGCGTAGGTCCTGAGGACTCCATTAATGAAAAACTGTTTTTT.

This chain joins TRBV28 and TRBJ2-1; D might be TRBD1 (6 bases). The V gene's germline CDR1 is MDHEN and CDR2 SYDVKM. Trimming shortened V by 2 bases and J by 9 bases, and 8 bases separated the two germline ends. This CDR3 spans 12 amino acids. CDR3 DNA: TGTGCCAGCAGTTTACCAGGGGCTGAGCAGTTCTTC. It codes for CASSLPGAEQFF.

The chain joins TRBV7-2 to TRBJ2-3, with TRBD2 matching 8 bases. Germline V gene data show CDR1 as SGHTA and CDR2 as FQGNSA. V shed 1 base and J 4 bases; nucleotides not matched to a gene: 4. This CDR3 region has 15 residues. The CDR3 spells CASSLGSGSPDTQYF. CDR3 sequence (DNA): TGTGCCAGCAGCTTAGGAAGCGGGAGCCCAGATACGCAGTATTTT.

CDR3 bases: TGCAGCGCCCTACCCACCGCACAGCCAGGGGAGACCCAGTACTTC. It is translated as CSALPTAQPGETQYF. The chain joins TRBV29-1 to TRBJ2-5, with D perhaps matching TRBD1 (5 bases). Looked up from germline, CDR1 is SQVTM and CDR2 is ANQGSEA. Trimming left V 7 bases short and J 5 bases short, with 23 bases between. The CDR3 length is 15 residues.

This rearrangement joins TRBV7-2 to TRBJ1-5, with 7 bases lining up with TRBD1. The CDR3 contains 14 residues. J gave up 4 bases and V 2 bases, and 2 bases lay outside the gene matches. CDR1 SGHTA and CDR2 FQGNSA come from the germline V gene. The CDR3 coding sequence is TGTGCCAGCAGCTTACGACAGGGTAATCAGCCCCAGCATTTT. This encodes CASSLRQGNQPQHF.

Only a few counts were recorded for this clone. This sequence joins TRBV9 and TRBJ2-1; D remains unclear. This CDR3 is 15 amino acids long. CDR1 and CDR2 (germline): SGDLS, YYNGEE. V was trimmed by 2 bases and J by 4 bases, leaving 13 bases between them. The CDR3 is CASSVERWSYNEQFF. The CDR3 nucleotides read TGTGCCAGCAGCGTTGAACGGTGGAGTTACAATGAGCAGTTCTTC.

V gene TRBV5-1 combines with J gene TRBJ1-2; possibly TRBD1 for D (5 bases). The CDR3 totals 14 residues. The germline gives CDR1 SGHRS, CDR2 YFSETQ. Trimming removed 4 bases at V and 1 base at J, with 11 bases between. The chain's CDR3 is CASSHPTVNYGYTF. CDR3 in DNA: TGCGCCAGCAGCCATCCGACAGTTAACTATGGCTACACCTTC.

The chain couples TRBV28 to TRBJ2-3, with D hard to call. Trimming removed 1 base at V and 1 base at J, with 12 bases between. The germline V gene encodes CDR1 MDHEN and CDR2 SYDVKM. The CDR3 covers 16 residues. The CDR3 loop is CASSLFQESGTDTQYF. CDR3 sequence (DNA): TGTGCCAGCAGTTTATTTCAGGAATCGGGCACAGATACGCAGTATTTT.

The chain uses TRBV7-8 and TRBJ2-5, with 7 bases fitting TRBD2. This CDR3 is 14 amino acids long. In germline, CDR1 is SGHVS, CDR2 FQNEAQ. The ends lost 5 bases at V and 4 bases at J; junction bases unmatched: 7. CDR3 sequence: CASSDLAGLETQYF. CDR3 coding DNA: TGTGCCAGCAGCGACTTAGCGGGTTTAGAGACCCAGTACTTC.

Concerning this clone itself: One end of the junction is discordant with germline, which a read error may explain. The chain joins TRBV7-9 to TRBJ2-3; unclear D gene. The CDR3 sequence is 12 residues long. The germline V gene has CDR1 SEHNR and CDR2 FQNEAQ (reference sequence). As DNA, the CDR3 is TGTTCCAGCAGCCTGACACAAGATACGCAGTATTTT. Its protein is CSSSLTQDTQYF.

The V and J genes are TRBV27 and TRBJ2-1; 8 nucleotides line up with TRBD2. The CDR3 is 16 amino acids. Unmatched junction bases numbered 13, after V lost 4 bases and J lost 8 bases. Germline lookup yields CDR1 MNHEY and CDR2 SMNVEV (reference sequence). The DNA of the CDR3 is TGTGCCAGCAGTTCCAGGACCCTTTTCGGGGGGGATGAGCAGTTCTTC. Protein: CASSSRTLFGGDEQFF.

The chain has TRBV7-3 and TRBJ1-1; a possible D gene is TRBD1 (6 bases). V was cut by 2 bases and J by 4 bases, with 8 bases left in between. Looked up from germline, CDR1 is SGHTA and CDR2 is FQGTGA. CDR3 length: 13 residues. The DNA for the CDR3 is TGTGCCAGCAGCTTACGGGGGGCCACTGAAGCTTTCTTT. Amino acid sequence: CASSLRGATEAFF.

V usage is TRBV27 and J usage is TRBJ1-1; TRBD1 aligns across 7 bases. V trimming: 8 bases; J trimming: 1 base; junction bases outside the gene matches: 13. CDR1 is MNHEY and CDR2 is SMNVEV in the germline V gene (reference sequence). The CDR3 sequence is 16 residues long. CDR3 nucleotide sequence: TGTGCCAGCTCAACCTTCCAGACAGGGAAGAACACTGAAGCTTTCTTT. This sequence encodes CASSTFQTGKNTEAFF.

For the CDR3, the DNA is TGCAGCGGGTCGGACAGGGGAGGAGAGACCCAGTACTTC. Amino acid sequence: CSGSDRGGETQYF. The chain links TRBV29-1 to TRBJ2-5; 9 positions agree with TRBD1. V shed 7 bases, J shed 4 bases, and the junction held 7 bases outside the gene matches. CDR1 is SQVTM, CDR2 ANQGSEA, per germline. The CDR3 is made up of 13 amino acids.

The chain is built from TRBV28 and TRBJ1-2, with D possibly TRBD1 on 5 matching bases. The length of the CDR3 is 13 residues. V was clipped by 7 bases and J by 8 bases, with 17 bases between them. Germline V gives CDR1 MDHEN, CDR2 SYDVKM. CDR3 in amino acids: CASTPLGGGGYTF. CDR3 DNA sequence: TGTGCCAGCACCCCTCTTGGGGGAGGAGGCTACACCTTC.

V gene TRBV6-5 combines with J gene TRBJ2-7; 7 positions match TRBD2. With V trimmed by 2 bases and J by 2 bases, 0 bases remained unmatched. Per germline, CDR1 MNHEY and CDR2 SVGAGI. This CDR3 is 13 amino acids long. CDR3 in amino acids: CASSYGRAYEQYF. CDR3 sequence (DNA): TGTGCCAGCAGTTACGGGAGGGCCTACGAGCAGTACTTC.

The V gene is TRBV14, the J gene TRBJ2-5; D is undetermined. The V gene's germline CDR1 is SGHDN and CDR2 FVKESK. Trimming removed 3 bases at V and 4 bases at J, with 15 bases between. This CDR3 is 15 amino acids long. Here the CDR3 DNA reads TGTGCCAGCAGCCACGGAACTATTCGTGGAGAGACCCAGTACTTC. Translating it yields CASSHGTIRGETQYF.

The chain recombines TRBV6-5 with TRBJ2-3; the match to TRBD1 covers 10 bases. The ends lost 4 bases at V and 3 bases at J; junction bases unmatched: 7. Germline CDR1 and CDR2: MNHEY and SVGAGI. This CDR3 region has 16 residues. CDR3 in DNA: TGTGCCAGCAGTTGGGGGGGACAGGGGTGGACAGATACGCAGTATTTT. Its protein is CASSWGGQGWTDTQYF.

The J gene is TRBJ1-2, the V gene TRBV7-2; D ambiguous. Trimming stripped 3 bases from V and 4 bases from J, with 9 bases between. The CDR3 length is 13 residues. CDR1 is SGHTA and CDR2 is FQGNSA in the germline V gene. The CDR3 spells CASSLGTTYGYTF. The CDR3 nucleotides are TGTGCCAGCAGCTTGGGCACGACCTATGGCTACACCTTC.

The rearrangement joins TRBV7-9 to TRBJ2-5; D may be TRBD2 (6 bases). Germline-derived CDR1 and CDR2 are SEHNR and FQNEAQ (reference sequence). The CDR3 length is 14 residues. V lost 5 bases and J 3 bases, leaving 13 bases between the germline ends. The CDR3 region has the DNA TGTGCCAGCAGCCAACGTGGGGGGAAAGAGACCCAGTACTTC. Its protein is CASSQRGGKETQYF. The whole variable domain, remainder taken from reference TRBV7-9 and TRBJ2-5, is DTGVSQNPRHKITKRGQNVTFRCDPISEHNRLYWYRQTLGQGPEFLTYFQNEAQLEKSRLLSDRFSAERPKGSFSTLEIQRTEQGDSAMYLCASSQRGGKETQYFGPGTRLLVL.

The gene calls are TRBV5-1 and TRBJ2-7; D not certain. V dropped 0 bases and J dropped 1 base, with 11 bases sitting between them. Looked up from germline, CDR1 is SGHRS and CDR2 is YFSETQ. The CDR3 totals 15 residues. CDR3 DNA: TGCGCCAGCAGCTTGGTGGCAGATTTATCCTACGAGCAGTACTTC. Protein product: CASSLVADLSYEQYF.

The chain joins TRBV28 to TRBJ1-5, with D unresolved. The CDR3 length is 12 residues. The ends were cut back, 5 bases at V and 4 bases at J, with 6 bases in the middle. CDR1 is MDHEN and CDR2 is SYDVKM in the germline V gene. CDR3 residues: CASSGLNQPQHF. The CDR3 DNA follows: TGTGCCAGCAGTGGGCTTAATCAGCCCCAGCATTTT. Looking up the rest from reference TRBV28 and TRBJ1-5 gives the full variable domain: DVKVTQSSRYLVKRTGEKVFLECVQDMDHENMFWYRQDPGLGLRLIYFSYDVKMKEKGDIPEGYSVSREKKERFSLILESASTNQTSMYLCASSGLNQPQHFGDGTRLSIL.

This chain joins TRBV18 and TRBJ2-7; TRBD2 aligns across 13 bases. V lost 3 bases to trimming and J lost 5 bases; unmatched junction nucleotides: 10. The V gene's germline CDR1 is KGHSH and CDR2 LQKENI. There are 17 residues in the CDR3. The CDR3 region is CASSPLQTSGGHDEQYF. The CDR3 region has the DNA TGTGCCAGCTCACCCCTTCAGACTAGCGGGGGGCACGACGAGCAGTACTTC.